This T cell receptor beta chain is drawn from a study of blood T cell repertoires in COVID-19. This CDR3 is built from 14 residues. Germline-derived CDR1 and CDR2 are MNHEY and SVGAGI. J lost 6 bases, V lost 6 bases, and 6 bases had no gene match. Libraries were prepared by immunoSEQ multiplex PCR; TCRdb keeps only in-frame clonotypes and omits some of them. In the table there are approximately 250,000 clones, about 83% of which are singletons. The receptor's source is a man aged 45 to 65 with acute or convalescent COVID-19. This chain joins TRBV6-5 and TRBJ1-4, with TRBD1 matching over 8 bases. The source material was peripheral blood. CDR3 sequence (DNA): TGTGCCAGCAGCCTCGTGACAGGGGATGAAAAACTGTTTTTT. As protein: CASSLVTGDEKLFF.